Each of the 2 T cell receptor beta chains below was sequenced from the same sample in a study of shared clonotypes between healthy human individuals. Measured with immunoSEQ multiplex PCR; TCRdb has only the in-frame clones, and not every one. The table has 2 million to 3 million clones, 90% to 95% seen once. Material: naive CD4+ T cells from PBMCs. Subset of the sample: CD45RA+ positively selected. Receptors were obtained from a man aged 18 to 29 in good health. Some clones in this sample may be carry-over from other donors' samples.

The chain is built from TRBV7-9 and TRBJ1-4; 10 bases align to TRBD1. The CDR3 spans 14 residues. CDR1 SEHNR and CDR2 FQNEAQ come from the germline V gene (reference sequence). With V trimmed by 7 bases and J by 8 bases, 7 bases remained unmatched. CDR3 bases: TGTGCCAGCACGTGGACAGGGGGAGAGGAAAAACTGTTTTTT. Translated: CASTWTGGEEKLFF.

Comment on this clone: The sample has other DNA sequences that encode this CDR3 too. The chain carries TRBV2 and TRBJ2-2; D gene uncertain. Trimming pared 7 bases from V and 2 bases from J, leaving 5 bases between. CDR3 length: 12 amino acids. The V gene's germline CDR1 is SNHLY and CDR2 FYNNEI. The CDR3 bases are TGTGCCAGCACTCAAAACACCGGGGAGCTGTTTTTT. This sequence encodes CASTQNTGELFF.